This TCR beta chain emerged from a study of molecular identifiers for immune sequencing clone quantification. Study-level background: With replicates, the RNA of approximately 22,000 or 94,000 naive CD8 cells was split five ways and four were sequenced. Whole-study results and caveats: Identical TCR molecules that share a barcode could lead to an underestimation of highly expanded clone sizes.

Germline V gene data show CDR1 as SEHNR and CDR2 as FQNEAQ (reference sequence). The CDR3 has 13 amino acids. J gave up 4 bases and V 2 bases, and 1 base lay outside the gene matches. In preparing bulk TCR libraries, previously described methods and listed TCR primers were used. TCRdb re-derived calls from the PCR reads in MiXCR, one entry per CDR3 protein. The sample consists of about 640,000 distinct CDR3 sequences, less than 20% of them appearing once. In the sort, naive CD8 T cells were defined as CD8+CD4-CCR7+CD45RA+. This clonotype was detected many times. The antigen is undetermined. This TCR was recovered from a human donor in good health. Some libraries in this study had Jurkat cell RNA spiked in. The sequencing sample was made of naive CD8+ T cells from blood, with Jurkat cell RNA spiked in. Stated subset: FACS-sorted CD8+CD4-CCR7+CD45RA+ naive T cells. The V call is TRBV7-9, the J call TRBJ2-7; TRBD1 matches 8 bases. The CDR3 DNA is TGTGCCAGCAGCTTAAGGGACAGGTACGAGCAGTACTTC. Translated: CASSLRDRYEQYF.